This T cell receptor (beta chain) was captured by sequencing in a study of blood T cell repertoires in COVID-19. This CDR3 spans 13 amino acids. The germline V gene has CDR1 SNHLY and CDR2 FYNNEI. The ends lost 6 bases at V and 3 bases at J; junction bases unmatched: 1. TCRdb keeps only in-frame clones here, not all; method: immunoSEQ multiplex PCR. The sample yields 150,000 to 200,000 clones, roughly 93% seen once. Sequencing used peripheral blood. The sequence was collected from a woman between 45 and 65 years old with acute or convalescent COVID-19. The J gene is TRBJ2-7, the V gene TRBV2; 11 nucleotides line up with TRBD1. The CDR3 bases are TGTGCCAGCAGGGGGACAGGGGGCTACGAGCAGTACTTC. This sequence encodes CASRGTGGYEQYF.